Shown below are 25 T cell receptor beta chains from a single sample sequenced in a study of T cells after yellow fever vaccination. TCRdb redid the calling of the 5' RACE reads with MiXCR, one entry per CDR3 protein. The repertoire holds hundreds of thousands of distinct CDR3 sequences, roughly 12% seen once, with 11% to 15% in the top ten. The sample in question was PBMCs, obtained on the day of the yellow fever booster vaccination. The receptors come from a young man who received the YFV17D yellow fever vaccine.

This clonotype was seen a few times. V and J are TRBV29-1 and TRBJ2-5; 8 bases agree with TRBD2. The CDR3 runs 15 residues. Germline V gene sequence: CDR1 SQVTM, CDR2 ANQGSEA. J was trimmed by 1 base and V by 5 bases; bases with no gene match: 9. The CDR3 DNA reads TGCAGCGTTTTGGGAGGACTAGCAGCCCAAGAGACCCAGTACTTC. Its protein product is CSVLGGLAAQETQYF.

The chain is built from TRBV6-1 and TRBJ2-3; perhaps TRBD2 as D (6 bases). CDR1 is MNHNS, CDR2 SASEGT, per germline. This CDR3 contains 16 residues. Trimming stripped 2 bases from V and 2 bases from J, with 14 bases between. Here the CDR3 reads CASSEYGTGVTDTQYF. The CDR3 DNA is TGTGCCAGCAGTGAATATGGAACGGGGGTCACAGATACGCAGTATTTT.

Ten or more counts support this clonotype. V usage is TRBV5-1 and J usage is TRBJ2-1, with D perhaps TRBD2 (6 bases). V was pared by 5 bases and J by 10 bases, with 16 bases between. The CDR3 is 13 amino acids. The germline V gene has CDR1 SGHRS and CDR2 YFSETQ. DNA for the CDR3: TGCGCCAGCAGGGGCGGGACTCTCCTGGAGCAGTTCTTC. Its protein product is CASRGGTLLEQFF.

This clonotype was seen a handful of times. CDR3 sequence: CSASRALFVRTEAFF. CDR3 nucleotide sequence: TGCAGTGCTAGCAGGGCTTTATTTGTTCGGACTGAAGCTTTCTTT. The chain employs TRBV20-1 and TRBJ1-1, with a weak D call TRBD1 (5 bases). The germline V gene has CDR1 DFQATT and CDR2 SNEGSKA (reference sequence). This CDR3 is built from 15 residues. The V end was cut by 3 bases, the J end by 5 bases, with 19 bases between.

The chain has TRBV6-6 and TRBJ1-4; D is unresolved. The CDR3 length is 12 residues. CDR1 and CDR2 from the germline V gene are MNHNY and SVGAGI (reference sequence). Deletions cut 7 bases from V and 7 bases from J, with 10 bases between. The CDR3 loop is CASNQFGEKLFF. In DNA form, the CDR3 reads TGTGCCAGCAACCAGTTTGGTGAAAAACTGTTTTTT.

This clonotype was found a few times. The chain combines TRBV18 with TRBJ2-2; D uncertain. The CDR3 runs 15 residues. Germline-derived CDR1 and CDR2 are KGHSH and LQKENI. V was pared by 3 bases and J by 1 base, with 9 bases between. The CDR3 coding sequence is TGTGCCAGCTCACCCTCCACAGAGAACACCGGGGAGCTGTTTTTT. It is translated as CASSPSTENTGELFF.

This clonotype appeared a few times. Relative to the germline gene, one junction end is altered; a read error may explain this. The chain carries TRBV3-1 and TRBJ2-7; D not resolved. The CDR3 has 13 amino acids. Germline values: CDR1 LGHDT, CDR2 YNNKEL (reference sequence). CDR3 residues: CASSQDPLGRLDF. In DNA, the CDR3 is TGTGCCAGCAGCCAAGATCCCTTGGGCAGATTGGACTTC.

The chain couples TRBV6-5 to TRBJ2-5; 11 nucleotides line up with TRBD2. Germline trimming cut 4 bases from V and 5 bases from J; bases unmatched to any gene: 9. Germline assignment: CDR1 MNHEY and CDR2 SVGAGI. This CDR3 is 16 amino acids long. This chain's CDR3 is CASSSGLSGRAETQYF. The CDR3 DNA follows: TGTGCCAGCAGTTCAGGCCTTAGCGGGAGGGCGGAGACCCAGTACTTC.

This clonotype was recorded at least ten times. This chain connects TRBV5-1 to TRBJ2-3; D perhaps matches TRBD2 (5 bases). Trimming took 7 bases from V and 6 from J, leaving 12 bases between them. Looked up from germline, CDR1 is SGHRS and CDR2 is YFSETQ. The CDR3 spans 12 residues. In DNA form, the CDR3 reads TGCGCCAGCTACGGAGGACCCGATACGCAGTATTTT. Protein sequence: CASYGGPDTQYF.

The sample holds many counts of this clonotype. This chain links TRBV20-1 with TRBJ2-7; 7 positions match TRBD1. V lost 5 bases, J lost 6 bases, and 10 bases stayed unmatched. CDR3 size: 13 residues. Germline-derived CDR1 and CDR2 are DFQATT and SNEGSKA (reference sequence). CDR3 region: CSAPSGQTFEQYF. The CDR3 DNA reads TGCAGTGCTCCATCGGGACAGACTTTCGAGCAGTACTTC.

This chain joins TRBV6-1 and TRBJ2-2, with TRBD1 matching over 9 bases. Germline V gene sequence: CDR1 MNHNS, CDR2 SASEGT. With V trimmed by 6 bases and J by 4 bases, 3 bases remained unmatched. CDR3 length equals 14 residues. CDR3 in amino acids: CASRGQGFTGELFF. CDR3 sequence (DNA): TGTGCCAGCAGAGGACAGGGGTTCACCGGGGAGCTGTTTTTT.

This clonotype came up many times. The CDR3 DNA follows: TGCGCCAGCAGTGACCCAGACACCGAGACCCAGTACTTC. It encodes CASSDPDTETQYF. The chain joins TRBV10-1 to TRBJ2-5; D is undetermined. The CDR3 has 13 amino acids. Trimming left V 3 bases short and J 5 bases short, with 10 bases between. Germline loops: CDR1 WNHNN, CDR2 SYGVQD (reference sequence).

This clonotype occurred many times. V is TRBV15 and J is TRBJ2-3; D unclear. CDR3 length: 13 residues. The V end was cut by 4 bases, the J end by 2 bases, with 7 bases between. The germline V gene encodes CDR1 LNHNV and CDR2 YYDKDF (reference sequence). The CDR3 bases are TGTGCCACCAGCAATTTGTTCACAGATACGCAGTATTTT. Its translation is CATSNLFTDTQYF.

This clonotype was seen more than once but under ten times. The rearrangement uses TRBV7-9 and TRBJ2-7; D unresolved. The CDR3 totals 15 residues. The V and J ends lost 1 base and 2 bases respectively, with 12 bases between them. Germline CDR1 SEHNR, CDR2 FQNEAQ (reference sequence). The CDR3 is CASSLEGQKTYEQYF. DNA of the CDR3: TGTGCCAGCAGCTTAGAGGGCCAAAAGACCTACGAGCAGTACTTC.

This clonotype was seen many times. V usage is TRBV5-6 and J usage is TRBJ2-1, with 9 bases fitting TRBD2. The CDR3 extends over 16 amino acids. The junction had 9 bases not matched to a gene; V was cut back by 4 bases and J by 4 bases. Germline CDR1 reads SGHDT; CDR2 reads YYEEEE. This CDR3 is CASSPWGGRDYNEQFF. The CDR3 nucleotides are TGTGCCAGCAGCCCATGGGGCGGGAGGGATTACAATGAGCAGTTCTTC.

J is TRBJ2-7 and V is TRBV20-1; tentatively, D is TRBD1 or TRBD2 (5 bases each). The V gene's germline CDR1 is DFQATT and CDR2 SNEGSKA (reference sequence). CDR3 length: 13 residues. The V end lost 3 bases, the J end lost 4 bases, and 13 bases lay between the germline ends. This chain's CDR3 is CSASLGRKYEQYF. The CDR3 DNA is TGCAGTGCTAGTCTGGGACGGAAGTACGAGCAGTACTTC.

This chain links TRBV5-6 with TRBJ2-7; 14 bases match TRBD2. J was trimmed by 5 bases and V by 1 base; bases with no gene match: 11. The CDR3 consists of 18 residues. Germline V gene sequence: CDR1 SGHDT, CDR2 YYEEEE. The CDR3 loop is CASSLFGTSGRKTNEQYF. The CDR3 DNA reads as TGTGCCAGCAGCTTGTTCGGGACTAGCGGGAGAAAAACGAACGAGCAGTACTTC.

The J gene is TRBJ2-1, the V gene TRBV9, with D tentatively TRBD1 (5 bases). V was cut by 3 bases and J by 8 bases, with 27 bases left in between. The length of the CDR3 is 18 residues. The germline gives CDR1 SGDLS, CDR2 YYNGEE. The CDR3 reads CASSARPSPRQGRDEQFF. In DNA form, the CDR3 reads TGTGCCAGCAGCGCCCGTCCGTCCCCGAGGCAGGGTCGCGATGAGCAGTTCTTC.

This clonotype was observed a few times. The chain couples TRBV7-2 to TRBJ2-5; weak D call: TRBD2 (5 bases). Germline CDR1 reads SGHTA; CDR2 reads FQGNSA. V lost 1 base to trimming and J lost 2 bases, with 5 bases between them. The length of the CDR3 is 13 residues. CDR3 residues: CASSLERQETQYF. The CDR3, as DNA: TGTGCCAGCAGCTTAGAGCGGCAAGAGACCCAGTACTTC.

This chain joins TRBV7-7 and TRBJ2-1; D might be TRBD1 (5 bases). Trimming took off 1 base at V and 7 bases at J, with 11 bases between the two ends. There are 14 residues in the CDR3. Germline V CDR1 and CDR2: SSHAT, FNYEAQ (reference sequence). In DNA, the CDR3 is TGTGCCAGCAGCTTAGGCCAGGGTTGGAATGAGCAGTTCTTC. This encodes CASSLGQGWNEQFF.

The chain uses TRBV29-1 and TRBJ2-2; D might be TRBD1 (5 bases). V lost 7 bases, J lost 2 bases, and 14 bases lay in between. The CDR3 extends over 14 amino acids. Germline CDR1 SQVTM, CDR2 ANQGSEA. The DNA of the CDR3 is TGCAGCGCGCAGAGGCAGGGCAACACCGGGGAGCTGTTTTTT. This sequence encodes CSAQRQGNTGELFF.

The V and J genes are TRBV7-2 and TRBJ2-7; TRBD1 aligns across 11 bases. Trimming cost V 5 bases and J 7 bases; bases outside gene matches: 7. The CDR3 loop spans 14 amino acids. Germline CDR1 is SGHTA and CDR2 is FQGNSA. The CDR3 region has the DNA TGTGCCAGCAGCCCGATGGGACAGGGGGGAGAGCAGTACTTC. Translation gives CASSPMGQGGEQYF.

The V gene is TRBV27, the J gene TRBJ1-4, with D possibly being TRBD1 (5 bases). Germline V lookup: CDR1 MNHEY, CDR2 SMNVEV (reference sequence). The CDR3 totals 15 residues. Trimming took 4 bases from V and 0 from J, leaving 9 bases between them. CDR3 nucleotide sequence: TGTGCCAGCAGTTCCCAAGGGGCAACTAATGAAAAACTGTTTTTT. It yields the protein CASSSQGATNEKLFF. The whole variable domain, filled in from reference TRBV27 and TRBJ1-4, reads EAQVTQNPRYLITVTGKKLTVTCSQNMNHEYMSWYRQDPGLGLRQIYYSMNVEVTDKGDVPEGYKVSRKEKRNFPLILESPSPNQTSLYFCASSSQGATNEKLFFGSGTQLSVL.

This chain connects TRBV7-2 to TRBJ2-7; 7 positions agree with TRBD1. CDR3 size: 15 residues. V shed 5 bases and J 4 bases; nucleotides not matched to a gene: 11. Germline V gene lookup returns CDR1 SGHTA and CDR2 FQGNSA. The CDR3 reads CASSPETRQGYEQYF. CDR3 nucleotide sequence: TGTGCCAGCAGCCCAGAAACGAGACAGGGTTACGAGCAGTACTTC.

This clonotype has more than one count but fewer than ten. The chain has TRBV6-5 and TRBJ2-7, with a possible D match to TRBD1 (5 bases). The CDR3 runs 12 residues. Trimming stripped 9 bases from V and 8 bases from J, with 17 bases between. Germline-derived CDR1 and CDR2 are MNHEY and SVGAGI. The CDR3 loop is CASRQGSQQQYF. CDR3 bases: TGTGCCAGTCGCCAGGGTAGTCAGCAGCAGTACTTC.